This TCR beta chain comes out of a study of blood T cell repertoires in COVID-19. Sequencing was performed with immunoSEQ multiplex PCR; in TCRdb, only in-frame clones are kept and a portion is missing. The table lists about 210,000 clones, around 82% of them singletons. This clonotype originated in a woman in her 40s with active or convalescent COVID-19. Material for sequencing was peripheral blood.

Here the CDR3 reads CAISEEGQGRVALHF. The CDR3 region has the DNA TGTGCCATCAGTGAGGAGGGACAGGGTAGGGTGGCCCTCCACTTT. The chain is built from TRBV10-3 and TRBJ1-6, with TRBD1 identical over 9 bases. V lost 2 bases, J lost 14 bases, and 10 bases stayed unmatched. This CDR3 is 15 amino acids long. Germline CDR1 reads ENHRY; CDR2 reads SYGVKD.